The entry below describes one T cell receptor (beta chain). Its target is not known. This specimen belongs to a study of blood T cells in healthy people across ages. General study results and limits: Observed TCR beta diversity per million T cells went down as age went up. This fall followed a roughly linear course with age.

J gave up 11 bases and V 5 bases, and 10 bases lay outside the gene matches. This CDR3 has 14 amino acids. Germline CDR1 and CDR2: MNHNY and SVGAGI (reference sequence). A J-beta primer mix and a sample-barcoded 5' primer were used in a second PCR of about 7 to 12 cycles. TCRdb used MiXCR to reprocess the 5' RACE reads, holding one entry per CDR3 protein. This repertoire shows about 830,000 distinct CDR3 sequences, 58% found once; its top ten account for about 20%. This clonotype was obtained from a man aged 25-45 years in good health. V is TRBV6-6 and J is TRBJ2-5, with 11 positions matching TRBD1. Material: blood. The CDR3 sequence is CASSRDRGAMEQYF. CDR3 coding DNA: TGTGCCAGCAGTCGGGACAGGGGGGCTATGGAGCAGTACTTC.